These 25 T cell receptor beta chains were sequenced from one sample in a study of read filtering for tumor transcriptome and immune sequencing. This library used roughly 400 ng RNA and molecular barcoded adaptors spanning alpha/delta and beta/gamma chains. Each CDR3 protein gets one entry after TCRdb re-called the reads with MiXCR. The top ten clones hold over 9.5% of a sample with about 93,000 distinct CDR3 sequences, 20% to 25% of them seen once. Sequenced material: a population of CD138-negative cells sorted from bone marrow. All receptors derive from a donor at least 40 years old with multiple myeloma.

In its sample, this clonotype was seen many times. The chain couples TRBV5-1 to TRBJ2-4; TRBD2 is a possible D gene (5 bases). The CDR3 contains 15 residues. The germline V and J ends were trimmed by 4 bases and 3 bases, with 14 bases remaining between them. The germline V gene encodes CDR1 SGHRS and CDR2 YFSETQ. The CDR3 DNA reads TGCGCCAGCAGCCCCGGGGTGATCGGCAAAAACATTCAGTACTTC. It specifies CASSPGVIGKNIQYF.

This clonotype was seen only a few times. This chain uses TRBV20-1 with TRBJ2-5; D remains unclear. The CDR3 contains 11 residues. Germline values: CDR1 DFQATT, CDR2 SNEGSKA (reference sequence). V was cut by 6 bases and J by 5 bases, with 10 bases left in between. The CDR3 nucleotides are TGCAGTGCCCAGATTCGGGAGACCCAGTACTTC. Translated, it gives CSAQIRETQYF.

Many counts were recorded for this clonotype. The rearrangement joins TRBV2 to TRBJ2-7, with a tentative D call TRBD1 (6 bases). There are 13 residues in the CDR3. Between the trimmed V and J ends, which lost 7 bases and 3 bases, there was a span of 13 bases. Germline CDR1 and CDR2: SNHLY and FYNNEI. The CDR3 DNA reads TGTGCCAGCAAAAGGACAGCTCTCTACGAGCAGTACTTC. Translated: CASKRTALYEQYF.

This clonotype was counted ten times or more. The chain joins TRBV21-1 to TRBJ2-3; the D call in the table, TRBD1, was not verified against the DNA. TRBV21-1 counts as a pseudogene. This CDR3 spans 16 amino acids. The CDR3 sequence: CASSSGDGTGTDTQYF. The CDR3 DNA reads TGTGCCAGCAGCAGTGGGGACGGGACAGGAACAGATACGCAGTATTTT.

This clonotype is labeled medium-sized. The chain is built from TRBV24-1 and TRBJ2-1; 7 bases match TRBD1. J was trimmed by 7 bases and V by 1 base; bases with no gene match: 6. The CDR3 contains 15 residues. CDR1 KGHDR and CDR2 SFDVKD come from the germline V gene. The CDR3 here is CATSDLLDRANEQFF. CDR3 in DNA: TGTGCCACCAGTGATTTACTCGACAGGGCGAATGAGCAGTTCTTC.

This clonotype came up many times. This sequence joins TRBV7-8 and TRBJ2-3, with 8 bases that match TRBD1. Germline CDR1 SGHVS, CDR2 FQNEAQ. J was trimmed by 4 bases and V by 5 bases; bases with no gene match: 11. The CDR3 runs 16 residues. For the CDR3, the DNA is TGTGCCAGCAGCCCCCCCAGGGGGCAAGAGGCAGATACGCAGTATTTT. It codes for CASSPPRGQEADTQYF.

This clonotype counts as medium-sized. The chain is built from TRBV7-2 and TRBJ1-1, with a tentative D call TRBD1 (6 bases). V was trimmed by 3 bases and J by 1 base, leaving 6 bases between them. The CDR3 totals 13 residues. Germline V CDR1 and CDR2: SGHTA, FQGNSA. Written as DNA, the CDR3 is TGTGCCAGCAGCTTGACAGGGAACACTGAAGCTTTCTTT. Translated: CASSLTGNTEAFF.

Turning to this clonotype: A much larger clone is a single base away; this may be a read error. Since no conserved phenylalanine or tryptophan closes the CDR3, a read error is the likely cause. V is TRBV4-2 and J is TRBJ2-3, with no clear D. This CDR3 has 11 residues. CDR1 and CDR2 from the germline V gene are LGHNA and YNFKEQ. V shed 8 bases and J shed 5 bases, with 8 bases lying between them. The CDR3 reads CASRFKDTQYL. In nucleotides, the CDR3 is TGTGCCAGCCGCTTCAAAGATACGCAGTATCTT.

The chain joins TRBV14 to TRBJ1-2; 9 bases are a match to TRBD1. This CDR3 is built from 17 residues. Trimming took 1 base from V and 5 from J; bases not matched to a gene: 11. CDR1 is SGHDN, CDR2 FVKESK, per germline. The CDR3 protein is CASSQGWGPGQGYGYTF. CDR3 coding DNA: TGTGCCAGCAGCCAAGGCTGGGGGCCGGGACAGGGATATGGCTACACCTTC.

About this clonotype itself: Just one base apart from a much larger clone, this may be a read error. The V and J genes are TRBV7-9 and TRBJ2-7; D is undetermined. Trimming removed 7 bases from V and 11 bases from J, with 18 bases in between. CDR1 SEHNR and CDR2 FQNEAQ come from the germline V gene (reference sequence). The CDR3 loop spans 12 amino acids. The DNA for the CDR3 is TGTGCCAGCATCGAAAGGGCGAGTGAGAAGTACTTC. Translating it yields CASIERASEKYF.

The chain has TRBV28 and TRBJ2-5; 14 bases agree with TRBD2. V lost 5 bases and J lost 7; bases outside the gene matches: 9. Germline V CDR1 and CDR2: MDHEN, SYDVKM. This CDR3 contains 16 residues. CDR3 residues: CASSPGGTSGGGTQYF. CDR3 sequence (DNA): TGTGCCAGCAGTCCTGGGGGGACTAGCGGGGGAGGGACCCAGTACTTC.

V and J are TRBV29-1 and TRBJ2-1; D perhaps matches TRBD1 (5 bases). Germline V gene sequence: CDR1 SQVTM, CDR2 ANQGSEA. The CDR3 runs to 11 residues. V was clipped by 2 bases and J by 6 bases, with 5 bases between them. CDR3 in amino acids: CSVEQGNEQFF. The CDR3 DNA reads as TGCAGCGTTGAACAGGGCAATGAGCAGTTCTTC.

This clonotype was counted many times. V usage is TRBV12-3 or TRBV12-4 and J usage is TRBJ2-3; unclear D gene. Trimming removed 0 bases at V and 4 bases at J, with 8 bases between. The CDR3 has 14 amino acids. CDR3: CASSLALKPDTQYF. The CDR3 nucleotides are TGTGCCAGCAGTTTAGCCCTTAAGCCAGATACGCAGTATTTT.

This chain connects TRBV5-1 to TRBJ2-5; TRBD2 aligns across 8 bases. Germline trimming cut 3 bases from V and 5 bases from J; bases unmatched to any gene: 6. Germline lookup yields CDR1 SGHRS and CDR2 YFSETQ. This CDR3 spans 14 amino acids. This chain's CDR3 is CASSSQAGGETQYF. In DNA form, the CDR3 reads TGCGCCAGCAGCTCACAGGCGGGGGGTGAGACCCAGTACTTC.

In this sample, this clonotype turned up a few times. The chain employs TRBV5-1 and TRBJ2-2; D is possibly TRBD1 (6 bases). Looked up from germline, CDR1 is SGHRS and CDR2 is YFSETQ. Trimming left V 0 bases short and J 5 bases short, with 14 bases between. The CDR3 length is 16 residues. The CDR3 reads CASSLVKQGITGELFF. The DNA for the CDR3 is TGCGCCAGCAGCTTGGTGAAACAGGGTATTACCGGGGAGCTGTTTTTT.

The chain employs TRBV6-5 and TRBJ1-5; 7 bases fit TRBD1. Trimming cost V 9 bases and J 2 bases; bases outside gene matches: 19. The CDR3 is made up of 18 amino acids. Germline V CDR1 and CDR2: MNHEY, SVGAGI. The CDR3 is CASSILGRGGLGNQPQHF. The CDR3, as DNA: TGTGCCAGTAGTATACTGGGGAGAGGGGGCTTAGGCAATCAGCCCCAGCATTTT.

In its sample, this clonotype was seen once. A much bigger clone sits one base away, suggesting this may be a read error. CDR3 loop: CSVVGRGKLFF. DNA for the CDR3: TGCAGCGTTGTAGGGCGCGGGAAGCTGTTTTTT. The chain couples TRBV29-1 to TRBJ2-2, with a possible D match to TRBD2 (6 bases). This CDR3 has 11 residues. Germline loops: CDR1 SQVTM, CDR2 ANQGSEA.

About this clonotype: With a much larger clone just one base away, this may be a read error. This chain connects TRBV25-1 to TRBJ2-2, with 11 nucleotides matching TRBD2. Germline loops: CDR1 MGHDK, CDR2 SYGVNS. The CDR3 loop spans 17 amino acids. CDR3 nucleotide sequence: TGTGCCAGCAGTGAAGCCCGACTAGCGGGGATCACCGGGGAGCTGTATTTT. Translation: CASSEARLAGITGELYF.

This clonotype was detected ten times or more. V is TRBV5-1 and J is TRBJ2-1; the D call may be TRBD1 or TRBD2 (5 bases each). The CDR3 spans 15 residues. V was trimmed by 3 bases and J by 7 bases, leaving 17 bases between them. The germline V gene has CDR1 SGHRS and CDR2 YFSETQ. CDR3 sequence reads: CASSSGQPWGNEQFF. The CDR3 coding sequence is TGCGCCAGCAGCTCGGGCCAACCTTGGGGGAATGAGCAGTTCTTC.

The chain carries TRBV6-1 and TRBJ2-5; tentatively, D is TRBD1 or TRBD2 (6 bases each). Trimming left V 6 bases short and J 5 bases short, with 16 bases between. The germline CDR1 and CDR2 sequences are MNHNS and SASEGT. This CDR3 is 14 amino acids long. The CDR3 sequence: CASRRDNWLETQYF. For the CDR3, the DNA is TGTGCCAGCAGGCGGGACAATTGGTTGGAGACCCAGTACTTC.

This clonotype appeared many times. The chain is built from TRBV12-3 or TRBV12-4 and TRBJ1-1; TRBD1 is a possible D gene (5 bases). The CDR3 has 14 amino acids. V shed 4 bases and J shed 0 bases, with 9 bases lying between them. CDR3 DNA sequence: TGTGCCAGCAGTTCAGAGACAGTGAACACTGAAGCTTTCTTT. As protein: CASSSETVNTEAFF.

This clonotype was observed at least ten times. The rearrangement uses TRBV5-1 and TRBJ2-3; TRBD2 matches at 7 bases. Looked up from germline, CDR1 is SGHRS and CDR2 is YFSETQ. V trimming: 7 bases; J trimming: 6 bases; junction bases outside the gene matches: 5. The CDR3 is made up of 12 amino acids. CDR3 in DNA: TGCGCCAGCTGCCGGGGAGGGGATACGCAGTATTTT. It translates to CASCRGGDTQYF.

The table lists this clonotype with many counts. V usage is TRBV29-1 and J usage is TRBJ2-3; 12 bases are shared with TRBD2. There are 15 residues in the CDR3. V was clipped by 8 bases and J by 9 bases; unmatched bases: 15. Per the germline V gene, CDR1 is SQVTM and CDR2 is ANQGSEA. CDR3 protein: CSTEGGLAGPGTQYF. The CDR3, as DNA: TGCAGCACCGAGGGGGGACTAGCGGGCCCCGGGACGCAGTATTTT.

This clonotype was found many times. This chain uses TRBV5-1 with TRBJ2-1; D gene unclear. V lost 4 bases to trimming and J lost 2 bases, with 7 bases between them. Germline-derived CDR1 and CDR2 are SGHRS and YFSETQ. The CDR3 is made up of 13 amino acids. CDR3 coding DNA: TGCGCCAGCAGCGTTACTACCTACAATGAGCAGTTCTTC. Protein product: CASSVTTYNEQFF.

Concerning this clonotype itself: Given a far larger clone just one base away, this is likely a sequencing read error. The V call is TRBV6-4, the J call TRBJ2-1; no clear D. CDR3 length: 15 amino acids. Germline CDR1 and CDR2: MRHNA and SNTAGT. V lost 3 bases and J lost 1, with 10 bases in between. The CDR3 protein is CASSDRVRSYNEQFF. CDR3 in DNA: TGTGCCAGCAGTGATCGGGTACGGTCCTACAATGAGCAGTTCTTC.